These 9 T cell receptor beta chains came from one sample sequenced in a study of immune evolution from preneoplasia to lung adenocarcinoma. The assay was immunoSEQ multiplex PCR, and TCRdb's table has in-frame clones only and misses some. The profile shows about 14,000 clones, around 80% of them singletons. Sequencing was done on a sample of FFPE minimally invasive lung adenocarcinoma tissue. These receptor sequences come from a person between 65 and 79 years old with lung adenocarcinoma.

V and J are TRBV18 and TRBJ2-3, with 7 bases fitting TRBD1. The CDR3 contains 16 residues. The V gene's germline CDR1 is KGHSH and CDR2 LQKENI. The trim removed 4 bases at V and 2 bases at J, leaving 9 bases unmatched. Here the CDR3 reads CASSRITGTDTDTQYF. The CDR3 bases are TGTGCCAGCTCACGTATCACCGGGACAGACACAGATACGCAGTATTTT.

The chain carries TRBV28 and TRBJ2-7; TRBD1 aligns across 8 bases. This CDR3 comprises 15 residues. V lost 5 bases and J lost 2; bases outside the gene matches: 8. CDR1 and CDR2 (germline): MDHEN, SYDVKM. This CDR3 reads CASSAQQGGTYEQYF. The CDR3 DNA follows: TGTGCCAGCAGTGCGCAACAGGGGGGAACCTACGAGCAGTACTTC.

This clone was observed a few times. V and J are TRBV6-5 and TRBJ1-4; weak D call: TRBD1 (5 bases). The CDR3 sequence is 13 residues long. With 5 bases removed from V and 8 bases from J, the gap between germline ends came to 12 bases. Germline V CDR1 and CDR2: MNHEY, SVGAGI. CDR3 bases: TGTGCCAGCAGTCCGACAGTTGGGGAAAAACTGTTTTTT. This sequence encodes CASSPTVGEKLFF.

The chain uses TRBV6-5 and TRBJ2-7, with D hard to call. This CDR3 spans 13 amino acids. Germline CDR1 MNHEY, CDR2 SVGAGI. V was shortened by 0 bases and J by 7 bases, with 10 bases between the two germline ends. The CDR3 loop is CASSYSSEREQYF. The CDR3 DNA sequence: TGTGCCAGCAGTTACTCGTCCGAAAGGGAGCAGTACTTC.

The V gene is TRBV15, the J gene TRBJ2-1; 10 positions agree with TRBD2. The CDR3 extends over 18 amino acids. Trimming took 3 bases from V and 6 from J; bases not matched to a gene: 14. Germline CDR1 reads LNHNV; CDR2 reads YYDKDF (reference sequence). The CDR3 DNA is TGTGCCACCAGCAGGGGAAGCGGGGGGGCCGTTCCGGGCAATGAGCAGTTCTTC. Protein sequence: CATSRGSGGAVPGNEQFF.

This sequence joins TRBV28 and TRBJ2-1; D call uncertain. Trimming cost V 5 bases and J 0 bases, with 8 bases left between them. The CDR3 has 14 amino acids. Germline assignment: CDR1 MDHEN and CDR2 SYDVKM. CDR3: CASSGESSYNEQFF. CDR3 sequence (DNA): TGTGCCAGCAGTGGAGAGAGCTCCTACAATGAGCAGTTCTTC.

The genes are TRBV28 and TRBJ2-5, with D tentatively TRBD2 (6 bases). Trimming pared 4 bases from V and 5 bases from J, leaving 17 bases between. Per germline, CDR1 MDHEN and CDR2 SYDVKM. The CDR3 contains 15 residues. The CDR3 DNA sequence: TGTGCCAGCAGTTCTCCGGGACGACGGGAGGAGACCCAGTACTTC. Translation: CASSSPGRREETQYF.

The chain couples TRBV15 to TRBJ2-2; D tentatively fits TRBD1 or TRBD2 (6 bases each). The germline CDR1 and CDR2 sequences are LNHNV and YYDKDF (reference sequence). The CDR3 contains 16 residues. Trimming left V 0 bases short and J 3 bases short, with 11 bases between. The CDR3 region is CATSRDRGVYTGELFF. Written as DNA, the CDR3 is TGTGCCACCAGCAGAGATAGGGGGGTCTACACCGGGGAGCTGTTTTTT. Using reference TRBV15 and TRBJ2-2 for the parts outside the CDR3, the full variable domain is DAMVIQNPRYQVTQFGKPVTLSCSQTLNHNVMYWYQQKSSQAPKLLFHYYDKDFNNEADTPDNFQSRRPNTSFCFLDIRSPGLGDTAMYLCATSRDRGVYTGELFFGEGSRLTVL.

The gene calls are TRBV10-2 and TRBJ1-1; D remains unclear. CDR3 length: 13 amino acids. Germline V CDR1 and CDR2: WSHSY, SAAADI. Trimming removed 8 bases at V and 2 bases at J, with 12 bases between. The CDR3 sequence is CASGHNLNTEAFF. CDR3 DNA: TGCGCCAGCGGCCATAACCTCAACACTGAAGCTTTCTTT.